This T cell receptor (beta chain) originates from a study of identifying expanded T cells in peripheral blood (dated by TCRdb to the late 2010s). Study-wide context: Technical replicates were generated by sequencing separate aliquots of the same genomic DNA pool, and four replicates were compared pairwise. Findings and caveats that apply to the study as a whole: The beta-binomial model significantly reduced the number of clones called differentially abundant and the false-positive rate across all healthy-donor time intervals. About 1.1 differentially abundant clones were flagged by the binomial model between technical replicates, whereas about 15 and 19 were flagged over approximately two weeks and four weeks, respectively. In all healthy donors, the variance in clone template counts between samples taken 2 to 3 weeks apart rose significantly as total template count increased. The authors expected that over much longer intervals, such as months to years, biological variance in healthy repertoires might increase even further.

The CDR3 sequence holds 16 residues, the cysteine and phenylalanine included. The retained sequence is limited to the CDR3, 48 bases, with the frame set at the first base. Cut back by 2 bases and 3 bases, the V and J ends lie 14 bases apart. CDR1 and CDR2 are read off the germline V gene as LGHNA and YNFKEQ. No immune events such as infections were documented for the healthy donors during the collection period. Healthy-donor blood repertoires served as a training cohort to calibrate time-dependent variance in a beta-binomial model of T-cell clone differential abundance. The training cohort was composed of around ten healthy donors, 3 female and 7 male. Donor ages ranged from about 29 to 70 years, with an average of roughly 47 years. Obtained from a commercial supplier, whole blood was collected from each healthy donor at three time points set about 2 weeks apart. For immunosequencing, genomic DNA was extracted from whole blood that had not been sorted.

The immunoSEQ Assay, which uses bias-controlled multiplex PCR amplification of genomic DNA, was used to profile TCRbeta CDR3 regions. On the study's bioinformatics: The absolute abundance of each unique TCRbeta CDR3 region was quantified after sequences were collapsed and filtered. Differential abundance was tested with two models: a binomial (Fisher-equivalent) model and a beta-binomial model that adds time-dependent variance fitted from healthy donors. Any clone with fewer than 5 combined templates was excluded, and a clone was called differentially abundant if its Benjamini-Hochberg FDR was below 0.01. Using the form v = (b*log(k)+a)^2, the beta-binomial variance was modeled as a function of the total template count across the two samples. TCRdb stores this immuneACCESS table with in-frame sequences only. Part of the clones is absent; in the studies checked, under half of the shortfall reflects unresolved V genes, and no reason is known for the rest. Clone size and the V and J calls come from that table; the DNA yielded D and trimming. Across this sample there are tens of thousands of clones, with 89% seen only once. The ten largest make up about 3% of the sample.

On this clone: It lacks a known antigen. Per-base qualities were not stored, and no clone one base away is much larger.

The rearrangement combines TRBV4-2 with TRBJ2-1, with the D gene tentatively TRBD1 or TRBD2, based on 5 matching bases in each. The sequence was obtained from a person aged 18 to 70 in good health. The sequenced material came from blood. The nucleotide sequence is TGTGCCAGCAGCCAACGGACCGGGGCCGACTACAATGAGCAGTTCTTC. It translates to CASSQRTGADYNEQFF.